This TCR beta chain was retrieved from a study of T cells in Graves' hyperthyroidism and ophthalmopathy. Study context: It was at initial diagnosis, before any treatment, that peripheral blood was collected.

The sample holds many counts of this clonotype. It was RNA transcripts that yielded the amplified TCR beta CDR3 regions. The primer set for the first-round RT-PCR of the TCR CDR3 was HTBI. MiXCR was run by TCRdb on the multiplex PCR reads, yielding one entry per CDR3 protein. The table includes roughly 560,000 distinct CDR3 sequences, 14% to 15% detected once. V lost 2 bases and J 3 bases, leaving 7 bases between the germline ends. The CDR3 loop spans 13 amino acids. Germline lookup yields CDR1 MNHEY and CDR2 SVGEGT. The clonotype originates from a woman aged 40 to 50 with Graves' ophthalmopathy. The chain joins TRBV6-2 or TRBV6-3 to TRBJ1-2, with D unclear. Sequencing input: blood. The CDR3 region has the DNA TGTGCCAGCAGTTACGAGATGCACTATGGCTACACCTTC. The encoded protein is CASSYEMHYGYTF.